This T cell receptor beta chain was captured in a study of regulatory T cells in long-lasting Graves disease. For TCR beta, libraries came from iRepertoire HTBI primers and Arm-PCR of CDR3 regions. MiXCR was run by TCRdb on the multiplex PCR reads, yielding one entry per CDR3 protein. The sample contains under 300,000 distinct CDR3 sequences, 20% of which appear only once. This clonotype was picked up many times. The time point was: newly diagnosed GD, antithyroid drugs for less than 3 months. Isolated PBMC RNA provided the starting material for the TCR library. From an endocrinology department in Xi'an, China, came the patients. This TCR was sampled from a female donor with Graves disease. The source material was peripheral blood mononuclear cells (PBMCs), sampled at new diagnosis, from a patient treated with antithyroid drugs.

CDR3 coding DNA: TGCAGTGCAGTAGCGGGGGGTTGGGAGACCCAGTACTTC. Amino acids: CSAVAGGWETQYF. The chain combines TRBV20-1 with TRBJ2-5, with 10 bases that match TRBD2. The J segment lost 5 bases and the V segment lost 6 bases, leaving 6 bases of the junction unmatched. CDR1 is DFQATT, CDR2 SNEGSKA, per germline (reference sequence). This CDR3 contains 13 residues.